This entry lists 6 T cell receptor beta chains sequenced from one sample in a study of neurological immune-mediated disorders. One entry per CDR3 protein results from TCRdb running MiXCR on the 5' RACE reads. The table shows over 60,000 distinct CDR3 sequences, with 4.8% occurring only once. Input material: PBMCs. The receptors stem from a woman in her seventies with multiple sclerosis.

This clonotype appeared a few times. The J gene is TRBJ1-4, the V gene TRBV11-2; D gene ambiguous. The V gene lost 5 bases and the J gene lost 8 bases, with 15 bases spanning the gap. The CDR3 is made up of 14 amino acids. CDR1 is SGHAT and CDR2 is FQNNGV in the germline V gene. In nucleotides, the CDR3 is TGTGCCAGCAGCCAAAATGAGATCCGGGAAAAACTGTTTTTT. Protein: CASSQNEIREKLFF.

This clonotype was counted ten times or more. The chain uses TRBV12-3 or TRBV12-4 and TRBJ1-1; perhaps TRBD1 as D (6 bases). The CDR3 sequence is 16 residues long. Trimming cost V 6 bases and J 4 bases, with 21 bases left between them. The CDR3 nucleotides read TGTGCCAGCAGCCCCCTATCAACAGGGTTGGCCACTGAAGCTTTCTTT. This gives the protein CASSPLSTGLATEAFF.

This clonotype was recorded at least ten times. The rearrangement joins TRBV7-2 to TRBJ2-5; 8 bases line up with TRBD1. The CDR3 spans 15 residues. J lost 1 base, V lost 2 bases, and 3 bases had no gene match. Germline V gene lookup returns CDR1 SGHTA and CDR2 FQGNSA. CDR3: CASSLRQGTQETQYF. In nucleotides, the CDR3 is TGTGCCAGCAGCTTAAGACAGGGGACCCAAGAGACCCAGTACTTC.

This clonotype came up many times. The V gene is TRBV7-9, the J gene TRBJ2-7; 8 bases fit TRBD1. V was pared by 4 bases and J by 6 bases, with 8 bases of the junction left unmatched. This CDR3 comprises 14 residues. Germline CDR1 SEHNR, CDR2 FQNEAQ (reference sequence). CDR3 DNA sequence: TGTGCCAGCAGCTCCGGGACAGGCCGTATCGAGCAGTACTTC. Amino acids: CASSSGTGRIEQYF.

Concerning this clonotype itself: A read error is possible here, since a much larger clone lies one base away. V and J are TRBV27 and TRBJ1-4; TRBD1 agrees at 8 bases. Germline loops: CDR1 MNHEY, CDR2 SMNVEV (reference sequence). The CDR3 is 19 amino acids. Trimming cost V 0 bases and J 8 bases; bases outside gene matches: 17. The CDR3 is CASSLSGDRRLVNGEKLFF. The CDR3, as DNA: TGTGCCAGCAGTTTATCGGGGGACAGGAGACTCGTTAATGGCGAAAAACTGTTTTTT.

V usage is TRBV6-2 or TRBV6-3 and J usage is TRBJ2-1; D is possibly TRBD2 (6 bases). Germline CDR1 MNHEY, CDR2 SVGEGT. CDR3 length: 14 amino acids. The V end lost 4 bases, the J end lost 3 bases, and 10 bases lay between the germline ends. The CDR3 coding sequence is TGTGCCAGCAGTTGGGGCGGGGTCTACAATGAGCAGTTCTTC. This codes for CASSWGGVYNEQFF.